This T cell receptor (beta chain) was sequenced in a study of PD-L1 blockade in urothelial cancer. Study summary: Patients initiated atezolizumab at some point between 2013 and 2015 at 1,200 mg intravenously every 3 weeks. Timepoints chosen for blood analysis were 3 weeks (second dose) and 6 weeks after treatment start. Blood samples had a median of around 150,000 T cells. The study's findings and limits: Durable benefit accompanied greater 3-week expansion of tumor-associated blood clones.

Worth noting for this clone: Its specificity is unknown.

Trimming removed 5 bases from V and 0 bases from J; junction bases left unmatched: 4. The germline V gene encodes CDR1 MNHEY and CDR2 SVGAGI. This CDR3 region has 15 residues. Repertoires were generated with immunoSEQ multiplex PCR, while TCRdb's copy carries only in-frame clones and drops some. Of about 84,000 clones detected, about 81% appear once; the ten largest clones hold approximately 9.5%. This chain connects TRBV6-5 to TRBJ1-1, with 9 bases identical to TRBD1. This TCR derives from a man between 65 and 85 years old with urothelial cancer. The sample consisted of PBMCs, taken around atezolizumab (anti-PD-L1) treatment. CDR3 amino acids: CASSAQGAVNTEAFF. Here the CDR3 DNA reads TGTGCCAGCAGTGCACAGGGGGCGGTGAACACTGAAGCTTTCTTT.